A single sample gave rise to the 7 T cell receptor beta chains below, sequenced in a study of cytomegalovirus exposure and HLA in healthy donors. PCR used 60 Vbeta primers and 13 Jbeta primers. Produced via immunoSEQ multiplex PCR; TCRdb's table is partial and in-frame only. The table has approximately 190,000 clones, approximately 84% seen once; the top ten hold over 2.5%. Sample: PBMCs. The receptor source for this set is a woman between 45 and 60 years old in good health and CMV-seropositive.

The chain carries TRBV7-3 and TRBJ2-1; TRBD2 agrees at 9 bases. The ends lost 5 bases at V and 2 bases at J; junction bases unmatched: 22. This CDR3 contains 21 residues. Germline values: CDR1 SGHTA, CDR2 FQGTGA. The CDR3 nucleotides are TGTGCCAGCAGCCCCATTATGCGGGCTAGCGGGGAACCATTCGCCTACAATGAGCAGTTCTTC. Encoded protein: CASSPIMRASGEPFAYNEQFF. Using reference TRBV7-3 and TRBJ2-1 for the parts outside the CDR3, the full variable domain is GAGVSQTPSNKVTEKGKYVELRCDPISGHTALYWYRQSLGQGPEFLIYFQGTGAADDSGLPNDRFFAVRPEGSVSTLKIQRTERGDSAVYLCASSPIMRASGEPFAYNEQFFGPGTRLTVL.

Worth noting for this clone: Other DNA sequences in this specimen translate into the identical CDR3. The J gene is TRBJ1-5, the V gene TRBV7-3; D gene ambiguous. The CDR3 has 10 residues. Germline V gene data show CDR1 as SGHTA and CDR2 as FQGTGA. CDR3 in amino acids: CALGGQPQHF. The CDR3 DNA follows: TGTGCATTAGGAGGCCAGCCCCAGCATTTT.

This clone came up a few times. This chain links TRBV5-1 with TRBJ2-1; a weak D match, TRBD2 (5 bases). V was trimmed by 0 bases and J by 2 bases, leaving 6 bases between them. CDR1 is SGHRS and CDR2 is YFSETQ in the germline V gene. The CDR3 is 14 residues long. The CDR3 sequence: CASSLAGTYNEQFF. Here the CDR3 DNA reads TGCGCCAGCAGCTTGGCCGGGACCTACAATGAGCAGTTCTTC.

CDR3 coding DNA: TGTGCCAGCAACCGGAGGGGAGGGGATGAAGCTTTCTTT. Translated, it gives CASNRRGGDEAFF. The chain is built from TRBV7-3 and TRBJ1-1; D is perhaps TRBD1 (5 bases). This CDR3 spans 13 amino acids. Germline V gene data show CDR1 as SGHTA and CDR2 as FQGTGA. Deletions cut 7 bases from V and 7 bases from J, with 16 bases between.

This chain links TRBV2 with TRBJ2-5, with 13 bases matching TRBD2. Looked up from germline, CDR1 is SNHLY and CDR2 is FYNNEI. The CDR3 totals 15 residues. V lost 7 bases to trimming and J lost 2 bases; unmatched junction nucleotides: 4. The CDR3 DNA follows: TGTGCCAGCAAGAGGGGACTAGCGGGACAAGAGACCCAGTACTTC. It specifies CASKRGLAGQETQYF.

This chain joins TRBV28 and TRBJ2-2; D gene ambiguous. Germline CDR1 reads MDHEN; CDR2 reads SYDVKM. CDR3 size: 13 residues. Trimming stripped 2 bases from V and 9 bases from J, with 10 bases between. CDR3 protein: CASSLMTPRELFF. Written as DNA, the CDR3 is TGTGCCAGCAGTTTAATGACTCCCCGGGAGCTGTTTTTT. Looking up the rest from reference TRBV28 and TRBJ2-2 gives the full variable domain: DVKVTQSSRYLVKRTGEKVFLECVQDMDHENMFWYRQDPGLGLRLIYFSYDVKMKEKGDIPEGYSVSREKKERFSLILESASTNQTSMYLCASSLMTPRELFFGEGSRLTVL.

This chain links TRBV30 with TRBJ2-3; 13 bases map to TRBD2. Germline CDR1 GTSNPN, CDR2 SVGIG (reference sequence). J lost 3 bases, V lost 4 bases, and 7 bases had no gene match. The CDR3 consists of 16 residues. The CDR3 region is CAWKELGLAGTDTQYF. CDR3 nucleotides: TGTGCCTGGAAGGAATTGGGACTAGCGGGGACAGATACGCAGTATTTT.